The clone carrying this TCR beta chain was found a few times. The antigen remains undetermined. This entry is derived from a study of beta chain features in type 1 diabetes. Since all of the isolated RNA was reverse transcribed, expressed TCRB transcripts were what got sequenced. The protocol was immunoSEQ multiplex PCR, while the TCRdb copy is restricted to in-frame clones and leaves out a portion. The sample lists roughly 260,000 clones; 20% were seen once. The authors sorted CD4+ naive, central memory, regulatory and stem cell-like memory cells via CD45RO/CCR7/CD25/CD127/CD95/CD27. Study results and limitations: Individuals with type 1 diabetes displayed fewer insertions and more deletions at VDJ junctions. Unsettled here was the matter of whether HLA type influences TCRB rearrangement. Type 1 diabetes patients had moderately but significantly shorter TCRB CDR3s in all four CD4+ subsets.

This clonotype was obtained from a woman aged 40-49 years with type 1 diabetes. Sequencing used naive CD4+ T cells from blood.

The CDR3 DNA sequence: TGTGCCAGCAGTTACGACTTAAATGAAAAACTGTTTTTT. It translates to CASSYDLNEKLFF. The V gene is TRBV6-5, the J gene TRBJ1-4; no clear D. The CDR3 has 13 amino acids. Germline CDR1 is MNHEY and CDR2 is SVGAGI. Trimming took off 2 bases at V and 5 bases at J, with 6 bases between the two ends.